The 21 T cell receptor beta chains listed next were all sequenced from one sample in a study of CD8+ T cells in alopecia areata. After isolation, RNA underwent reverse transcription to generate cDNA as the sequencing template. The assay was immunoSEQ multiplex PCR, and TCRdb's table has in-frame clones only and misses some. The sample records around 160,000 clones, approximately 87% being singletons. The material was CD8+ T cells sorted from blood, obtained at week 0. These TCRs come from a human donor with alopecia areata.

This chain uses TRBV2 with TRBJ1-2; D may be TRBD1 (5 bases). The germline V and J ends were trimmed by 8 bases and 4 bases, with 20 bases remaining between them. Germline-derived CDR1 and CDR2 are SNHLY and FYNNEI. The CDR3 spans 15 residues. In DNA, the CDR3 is TGTGCCAGCTTACCCCAGGGCAGGGACCCCTATGGCTACACCTTC. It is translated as CASLPQGRDPYGYTF.

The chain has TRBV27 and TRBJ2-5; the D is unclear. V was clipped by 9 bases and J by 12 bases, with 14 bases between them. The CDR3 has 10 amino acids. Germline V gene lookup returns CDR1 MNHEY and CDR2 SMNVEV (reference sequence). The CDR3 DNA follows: TGTGCCAGTCACCCCCCTTCTGAGTACTTC. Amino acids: CASHPPSEYF.

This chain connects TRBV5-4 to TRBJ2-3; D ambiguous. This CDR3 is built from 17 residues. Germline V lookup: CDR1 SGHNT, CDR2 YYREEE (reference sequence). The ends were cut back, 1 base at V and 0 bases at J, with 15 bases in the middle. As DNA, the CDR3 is TGTGCCAGCAGCTTGCTTCTGGCGGTTACGAGCACAGATACGCAGTATTTT. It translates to CASSLLLAVTSTDTQYF.

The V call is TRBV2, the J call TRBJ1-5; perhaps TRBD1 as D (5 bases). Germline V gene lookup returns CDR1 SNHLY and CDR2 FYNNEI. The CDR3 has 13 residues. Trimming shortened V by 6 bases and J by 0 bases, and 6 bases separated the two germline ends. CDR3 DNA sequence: TGTGCCAGCAGGACAGTTAGCAATCAGCCCCAGCATTTT. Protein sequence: CASRTVSNQPQHF.

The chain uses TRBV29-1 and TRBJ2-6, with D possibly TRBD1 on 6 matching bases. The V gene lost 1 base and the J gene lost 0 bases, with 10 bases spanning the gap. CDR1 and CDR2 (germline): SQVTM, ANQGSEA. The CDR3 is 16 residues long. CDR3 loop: CSVEGDTDSGANVLTF. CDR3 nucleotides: TGCAGCGTTGAAGGGGACACGGACTCTGGGGCCAACGTCCTGACTTTC.

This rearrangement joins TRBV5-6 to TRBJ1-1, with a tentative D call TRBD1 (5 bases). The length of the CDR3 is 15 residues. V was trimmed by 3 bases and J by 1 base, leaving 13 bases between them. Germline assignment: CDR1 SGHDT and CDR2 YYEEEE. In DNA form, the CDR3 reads TGTGCCAGCAGCTCAGCCCTAACAGGGAACACTGAAGCTTTCTTT. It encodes CASSSALTGNTEAFF.

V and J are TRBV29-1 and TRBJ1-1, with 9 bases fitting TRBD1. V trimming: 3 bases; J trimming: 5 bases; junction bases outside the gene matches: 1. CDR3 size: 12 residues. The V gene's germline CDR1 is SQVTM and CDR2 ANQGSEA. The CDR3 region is CSVEGTGTEAFF. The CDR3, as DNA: TGCAGCGTTGAGGGGACAGGGACTGAAGCTTTCTTT.

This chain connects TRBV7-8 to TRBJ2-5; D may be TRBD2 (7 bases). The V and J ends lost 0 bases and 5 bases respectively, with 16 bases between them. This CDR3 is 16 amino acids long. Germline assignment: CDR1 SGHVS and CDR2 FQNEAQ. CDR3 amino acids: CASSLALRGAGETQYF. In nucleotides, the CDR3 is TGTGCCAGCAGCTTAGCGCTTCGGGGGGCCGGGGAGACCCAGTACTTC. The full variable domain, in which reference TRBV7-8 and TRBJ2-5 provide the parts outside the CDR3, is GAGVSQSPRYKVAKRGQDVALRCDPISGHVSLFWYQQALGQGPEFLTYFQNEAQLDKSGLPSDRFFAERPEGSVSTLKIQRTQQEDSAVYLCASSLALRGAGETQYFGPGTRLLVL.

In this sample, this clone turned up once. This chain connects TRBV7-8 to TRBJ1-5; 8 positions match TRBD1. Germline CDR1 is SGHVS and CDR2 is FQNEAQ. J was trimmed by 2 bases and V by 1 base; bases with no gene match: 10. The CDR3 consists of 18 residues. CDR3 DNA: TGTGCCAGCAGCTTAGGCCGAAGGACAGGGCTCGGCAATCAGCCCCAGCATTTT. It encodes CASSLGRRTGLGNQPQHF.

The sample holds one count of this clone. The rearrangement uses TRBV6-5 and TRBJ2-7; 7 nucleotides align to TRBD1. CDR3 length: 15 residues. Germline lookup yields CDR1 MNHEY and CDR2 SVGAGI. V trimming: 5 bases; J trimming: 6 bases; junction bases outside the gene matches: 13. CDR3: CASSPSLTGVGEQYF. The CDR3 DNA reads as TGTGCCAGCAGTCCTTCCCTCACAGGGGTGGGCGAGCAGTACTTC.

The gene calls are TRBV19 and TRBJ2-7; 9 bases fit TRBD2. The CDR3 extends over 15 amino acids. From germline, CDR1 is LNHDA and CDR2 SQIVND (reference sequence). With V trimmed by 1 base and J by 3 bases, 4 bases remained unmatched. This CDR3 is CASSIAASGDYEQYF. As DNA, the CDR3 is TGTGCCAGTAGTATAGCGGCTAGCGGGGACTACGAGCAGTACTTC.

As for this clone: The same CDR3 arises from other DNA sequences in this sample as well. CDR3 DNA: TGCAGCGTTGAGGTGAACACTGAAGCTTTCTTT. Its protein product is CSVEVNTEAFF. V gene TRBV29-1 combines with J gene TRBJ1-1, with D unclear. This CDR3 contains 11 residues. V was clipped by 3 bases and J by 0 bases, with 2 bases between them. Germline V gene sequence: CDR1 SQVTM, CDR2 ANQGSEA.

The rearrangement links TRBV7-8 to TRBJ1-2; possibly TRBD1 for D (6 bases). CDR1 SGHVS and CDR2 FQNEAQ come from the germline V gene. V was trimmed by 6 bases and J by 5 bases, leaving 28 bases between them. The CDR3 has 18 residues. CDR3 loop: CASRNPATPRGQTYGYTF. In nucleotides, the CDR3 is TGTGCCAGCAGAAACCCAGCCACCCCCAGGGGCCAAACATATGGCTACACCTTC.

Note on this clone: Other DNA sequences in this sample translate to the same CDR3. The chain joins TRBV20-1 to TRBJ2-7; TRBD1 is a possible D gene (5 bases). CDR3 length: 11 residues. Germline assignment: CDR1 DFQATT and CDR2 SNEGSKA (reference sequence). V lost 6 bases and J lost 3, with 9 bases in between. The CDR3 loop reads CSATQGYEQYF. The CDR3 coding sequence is TGCAGTGCAACCCAGGGCTACGAGCAGTACTTC.

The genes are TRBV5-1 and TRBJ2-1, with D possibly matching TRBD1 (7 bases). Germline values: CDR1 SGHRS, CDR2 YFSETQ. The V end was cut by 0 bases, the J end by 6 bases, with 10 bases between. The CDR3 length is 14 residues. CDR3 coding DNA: TGCGCCAGCAGCTTGGGACAGGGAGGCAATGAGCAGTTCTTC. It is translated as CASSLGQGGNEQFF.

CDR3 residues: CASRGTDNIQYF. CDR3 in DNA: TGTGCCAGCAGAGGGACGGATAACATTCAGTACTTC. The chain links TRBV2 to TRBJ2-4, with D perhaps assigned TRBD1 or TRBD2 (5 bases each). Germline values: CDR1 SNHLY, CDR2 FYNNEI. This CDR3 spans 12 amino acids. V dropped 6 bases and J dropped 7 bases, with 10 bases sitting between them.

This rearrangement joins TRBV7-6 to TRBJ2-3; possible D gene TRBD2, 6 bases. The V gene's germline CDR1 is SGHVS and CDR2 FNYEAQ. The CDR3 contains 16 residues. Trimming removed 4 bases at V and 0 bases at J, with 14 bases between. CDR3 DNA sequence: TGTGCCAGCAGCTCGTCTAGCGCAGCTAGCACAGATACGCAGTATTTT. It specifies CASSSSSAASTDTQYF.

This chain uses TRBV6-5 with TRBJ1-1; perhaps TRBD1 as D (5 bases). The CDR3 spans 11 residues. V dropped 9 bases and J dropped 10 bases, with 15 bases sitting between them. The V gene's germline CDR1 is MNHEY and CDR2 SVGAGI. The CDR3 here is CASLQAGLAFF. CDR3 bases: TGTGCCAGTCTACAGGCAGGATTAGCTTTCTTT.

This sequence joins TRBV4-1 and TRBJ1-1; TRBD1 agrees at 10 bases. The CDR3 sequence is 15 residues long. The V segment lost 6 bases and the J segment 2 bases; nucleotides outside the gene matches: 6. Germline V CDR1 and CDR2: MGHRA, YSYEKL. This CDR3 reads CASRFKTGGNTEAFF. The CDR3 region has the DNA TGCGCCAGCAGATTTAAGACAGGGGGCAACACTGAAGCTTTCTTT.

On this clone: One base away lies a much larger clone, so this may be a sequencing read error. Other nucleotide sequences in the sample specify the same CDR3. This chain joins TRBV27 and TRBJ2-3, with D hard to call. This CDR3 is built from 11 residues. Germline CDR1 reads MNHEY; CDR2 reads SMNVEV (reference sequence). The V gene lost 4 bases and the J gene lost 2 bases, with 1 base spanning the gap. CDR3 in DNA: TGTGCCAGCAGTTCCACAGATACGCAGTATTTT. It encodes CASSSTDTQYF.

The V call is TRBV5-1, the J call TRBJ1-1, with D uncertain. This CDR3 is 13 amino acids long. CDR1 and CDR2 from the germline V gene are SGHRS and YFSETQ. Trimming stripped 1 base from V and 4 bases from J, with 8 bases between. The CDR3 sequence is CASSLNSVTEAFF. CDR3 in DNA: TGCGCCAGCAGCTTGAACAGCGTCACTGAAGCTTTCTTT. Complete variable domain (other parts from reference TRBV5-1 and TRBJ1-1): KAGVTQTPRYLIKTRGQQVTLSCSPISGHRSVSWYQQTPGQGLQFLFEYFSETQRNKGNFPGRFSGRQFSNSRSEMNVSTLELGDSALYLCASSLNSVTEAFFGQGTRLTVV.